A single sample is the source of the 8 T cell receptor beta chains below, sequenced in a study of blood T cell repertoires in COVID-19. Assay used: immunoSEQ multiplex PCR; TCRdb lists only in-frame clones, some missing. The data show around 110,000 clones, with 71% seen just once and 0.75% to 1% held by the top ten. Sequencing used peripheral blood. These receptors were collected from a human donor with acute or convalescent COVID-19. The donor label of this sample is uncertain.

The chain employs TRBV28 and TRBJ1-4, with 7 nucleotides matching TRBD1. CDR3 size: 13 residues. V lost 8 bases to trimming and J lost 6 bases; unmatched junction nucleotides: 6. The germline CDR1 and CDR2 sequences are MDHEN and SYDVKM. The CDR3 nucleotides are TGTGCCAGCGAAGGGGGCGGAGATGAAAAACTGTTTTTT. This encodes CASEGGGDEKLFF.

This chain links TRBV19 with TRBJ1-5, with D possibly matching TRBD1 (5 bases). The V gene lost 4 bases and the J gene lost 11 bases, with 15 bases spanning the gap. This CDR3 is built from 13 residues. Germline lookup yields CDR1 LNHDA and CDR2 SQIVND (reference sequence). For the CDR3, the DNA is TGTGCCAGTAGTACAACGGGACTCTGGGCCCAGCATTTT. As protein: CASSTTGLWAQHF.

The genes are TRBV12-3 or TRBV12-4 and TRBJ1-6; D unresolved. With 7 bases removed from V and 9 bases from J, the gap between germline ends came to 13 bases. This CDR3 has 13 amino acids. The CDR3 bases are TGTGCCAGCACCCTCAGGAGGCTTTCACCCCTCCACTTT. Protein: CASTLRRLSPLHF.

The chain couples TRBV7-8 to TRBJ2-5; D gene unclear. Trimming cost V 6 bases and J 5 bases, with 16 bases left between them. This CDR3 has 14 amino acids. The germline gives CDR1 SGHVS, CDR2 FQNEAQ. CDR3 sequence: CASRGTGSRETQYF. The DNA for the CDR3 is TGTGCCAGCAGGGGTACCGGGTCCCGGGAGACCCAGTACTTC. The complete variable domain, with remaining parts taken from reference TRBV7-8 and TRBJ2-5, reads GAGVSQSPRYKVAKRGQDVALRCDPISGHVSLFWYQQALGQGPEFLTYFQNEAQLDKSGLPSDRFFAERPEGSVSTLKIQRTQQEDSAVYLCASRGTGSRETQYFGPGTRLLVL.

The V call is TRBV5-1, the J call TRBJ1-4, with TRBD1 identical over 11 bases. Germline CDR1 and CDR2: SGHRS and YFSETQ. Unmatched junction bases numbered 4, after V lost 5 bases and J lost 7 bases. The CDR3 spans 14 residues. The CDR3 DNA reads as TGCGCCAGCAGGCCTGGGACAGGGGGTGAAAAACTGTTTTTT. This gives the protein CASRPGTGGEKLFF.

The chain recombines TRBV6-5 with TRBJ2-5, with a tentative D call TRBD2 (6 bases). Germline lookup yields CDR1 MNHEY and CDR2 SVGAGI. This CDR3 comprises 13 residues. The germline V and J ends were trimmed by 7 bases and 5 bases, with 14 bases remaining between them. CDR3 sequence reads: CASNLGGWETQYF. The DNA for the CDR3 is TGTGCCAGCAATTTAGGAGGGTGGGAGACCCAGTACTTC.

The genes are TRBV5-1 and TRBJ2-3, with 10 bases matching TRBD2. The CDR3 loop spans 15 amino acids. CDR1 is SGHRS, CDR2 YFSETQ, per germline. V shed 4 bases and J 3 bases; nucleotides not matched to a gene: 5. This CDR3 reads CASSKAGGPTDTQYF. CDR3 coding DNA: TGCGCCAGCAGCAAAGCGGGGGGGCCAACAGATACGCAGTATTTT.

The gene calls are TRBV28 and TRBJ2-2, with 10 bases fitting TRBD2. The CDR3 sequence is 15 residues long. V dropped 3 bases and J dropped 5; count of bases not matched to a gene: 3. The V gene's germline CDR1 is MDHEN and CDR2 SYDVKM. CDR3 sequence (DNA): TGTGCCAGCAGTTTGGTGACTAGCGGGACCGGGGAGCTGTTTTTT. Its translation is CASSLVTSGTGELFF.